This TCR beta chain was recorded in a study of OX40 agonist ivuxolimab in advanced cancers. This clone occurred a few times. Generated by immunoSEQ multiplex PCR, the TCRdb table keeps only in-frame clones and is missing some. The table shows about 51,000 clones, with around 82% occurring only once. This CDR3 region has 16 residues. With 1 base clipped from V and 4 bases from J, the junction kept 4 bases outside the gene matches. Germline loops: CDR1 SGHVS, CDR2 FNYEAQ. The material was CD4+ or CD8+ T cells sorted from blood, obtained in a trial of the OX40 agonist ivuxolimab. J is TRBJ2-2 and V is TRBV7-6; 9 nucleotides match TRBD2. The TCR was taken from an adult with an advanced solid tumor such as melanoma, head and neck, liver or kidney cancer. The CDR3 here is CASSLVGGGGTGELFF. The CDR3 DNA follows: TGTGCCAGCAGCTTAGTTGGCGGGGGGGGCACCGGGGAGCTGTTTTTT.